A single count supports the clone carrying this TCR beta chain. Its antigen is not known. The sample belongs to a study of OX40 agonist ivuxolimab in advanced cancers. Study information: Intravenous ivuxolimab was administered to patients every 2 weeks at 0.01 to 10 mg/kg. Aged roughly 23 to 85 with a mean of approximately 60 years, they were almost 85% male. Study conclusions and caveats: In the 0.1 to 3.0 mg/kg range, CD4+ and CD8+ blood T cells had expanded clonally by week 6.

Sampling of blood occurred at baseline, cycle 4 day 1, and cycle 7 day 1. Per the germline V gene, CDR1 is SGHNT and CDR2 is YYREEE (reference sequence). This CDR3 comprises 14 residues. TCRdb keeps only in-frame clones here, not all; method: immunoSEQ multiplex PCR. Here the sample spans under 80,000 clones, roughly 82% being singletons. This chain links TRBV5-4 with TRBJ2-5; 9 nucleotides agree with TRBD1. The J call may be mistaken, given a closer DNA end match to TRBJ2-7. The source is an adult with an advanced solid tumor such as melanoma, head and neck, liver or kidney cancer. Specimen: CD4+ or CD8+ T cells sorted from blood, collected in a trial of the OX40 agonist ivuxolimab. The DNA for the CDR3 is TGTGCCAGCAGCCCCGGACAGGGGACGGACGAGCAGTACTTC. This sequence encodes CASSPGQGTDEQYF.